This TCR beta chain was captured in a study of blood T cell repertoires in COVID-19. Turning to the study itself: T cells, B-cell-depleted T cells, or PBMCs provided the cDNA or gDNA that served as material.

Trimming took off 1 base at V and 5 bases at J, with 11 bases between the two ends. The CDR3 loop spans 14 amino acids. Per germline, CDR1 LGHDT and CDR2 YNNKEL (reference sequence). This table comes from immunoSEQ multiplex PCR, and its TCRdb copy is limited to in-frame clones, with some not included. This sample has about 80,000 clones, with around 85% found just once. The specimen was peripheral blood. The J gene is TRBJ1-2, the V gene TRBV3-1 (or the pseudogene TRBV3-2), with unresolved D. This sequence was found in a man aged 50 to 60 with COVID-19, enrolled during active disease. DNA for the CDR3: TGTGCCAGCAGCCAAGTGCAGGCGGGGTATGGCTACACCTTC. It codes for CASSQVQAGYGYTF.